This T cell receptor (beta chain) appears in the sequencing data of a study of T cell responses to AZD1222 COVID-19 vaccine. Whole-study findings and limits: Nearly half of spike-specific TCRs reportedly go after variant regions that carry no mutations. Clonal diversity was possibly underestimated, and the donors were mostly white British, with more females.

Sequencing was performed with immunoSEQ multiplex PCR; in TCRdb, only in-frame clones are kept and a portion is missing. The sample comprises 90,000 to 95,000 clones, around nine tenths of which are singletons, and 12% rests with the top ten. Concerning this clone itself: Antigen: not known.

The length of the CDR3 is 14 residues. V lost 11 bases and J lost 3; bases outside the gene matches: 5. Germline V gives CDR1 MNHEY, CDR2 SVGAGI. It was second doses at about 4 or about 12 weeks that were pooled. The sequencing here drew on peripheral blood, taken 28 days after the second AZD1222 dose. The chain carries TRBV6-5 and TRBJ2-2; 11 bases match TRBD1. The receptor comes from an adult who received the AZD1222 COVID-19 vaccine. DNA of the CDR3: TGTGCCCCGCGGACAGGGGGCTACACCGGGGAGCTGTTTTTT. Protein sequence: CAPRTGGYTGELFF.